This TCR beta chain came from a study of blood T cell repertoires in COVID-19 (dated by TCRdb to the early 2020s). About the full investigation: Collaborator samples came from the United States, Italy and Spain and covered acute and convalescent phases of COVID-19. The sample metadata nearly always contained a de-identified subject ID, COVID-19 status, age in years and sex. HLA class I and class II types, where available, came from metadata supplied by the sample provider rather than from assay-based typing. The prospective study material was composed of cDNA or gDNA derived from T cells, B-cell-depleted T cells, or PBMCs. The dataset comprised deeply sampled blood TCRbeta repertoires from subjects exposed to, actively infected with, or recovered from COVID-19. The repertoires were released in a freely available public database meant as a resource for research on the immune response to SARS-CoV-2. Samples were obtained from the ongoing ImmuneRACE study (first 160 participants) and from about 1,300 subjects provided by 6 global collaborators. Summary of the overall study and its limitations: How much clinical and demographic metadata was included differed by source and by participant, and the metadata was provided uncurated.

TCRbeta CDR3 regions were amplified from genomic DNA using the immunoSEQ Assay, a bias-controlled multiplex PCR. On the study's bioinformatics: Within the assay, amplification of reference gene primers was used to estimate how many nucleated cells each sample contained. To quantify the absolute abundance of each unique TCRbeta CDR3 rearrangement, sequence reads were collapsed and filtered. Productive Simpson clonality was computed per sample as the square root of Simpson's diversity index over productive rearrangements. The immuneACCESS repertoire file appears here via TCRdb, limited to in-frame rearrangements. These files lack a portion of the clones; in checked studies, under half of the deficit traces to unresolved V genes, and the cause of the others is not known. V, J and clone size are those of that table, while D and trimming were read from the DNA. The sample contains around 200,000 clones, roughly four fifths of them found a single time. The ten largest clonotypes hold about 9% of the sample.

The junction shows trimming of 4 bases on V and 7 bases on J, plus 10 bases between the germline ends. In the germline V gene, CDR1 corresponds to WSHSY and CDR2 to SAAADI. From cysteine to phenylalanine, the CDR3 is 12 amino acids long. The entry retains the CDR3 DNA only, 36 bases that are in frame from base 1. In the prospective study, participants were about 18 to 95 years old, resided in 25 or so geographic areas of the United States, and were enrolled through a virtual design. In the prospective study, participants were assigned to cohorts based on the clinical history participants reported in a screening survey and a study questionnaire. Recovered participants in ImmuneRACE Cohort 3 were defined as having two consecutive negative NP/OP PCR tests, clearance from a healthcare professional, or resolution of symptoms. Mobile phlebotomists in the prospective study collected whole blood, serum and a nasopharyngeal or oropharyngeal swab from every participant. Over a 2-month period, participants in the prospective study had the option of providing additional blood draws and questionnaires. Before DNA extraction, prospective study blood samples were shipped either frozen or at room temperature.

This clone was recorded only once. The specificity of this receptor is unknown. Base quality data are lacking; no much larger clone is found one base away. This clonotype was sampled from a man between 40 and 49 years old who had recovered from COVID-19. Sequencing input: PBMCs or T cells enriched from blood (not recorded which). The chain is assembled from TRBV10-2 and TRBJ1-2; perhaps TRBD1 is the D gene, with 6 bases matching. The CDR3 reads CASSGGRGGYTF. The nucleotides are TGCGCCAGCAGTGGCGGCAGGGGTGGCTACACCTTC.